The 6 T cell receptor beta chains given below trace back to one sample, sequenced in a study of PD-L1 blockade in urothelial cancer. Time point indicated: peripheral blood 6 weeks after treatment start. TCRdb keeps only in-frame clones here, not all; method: immunoSEQ multiplex PCR. The sample has 75,000 to 95,000 clones; less than 95% are singletons. The sequencing used PBMCs, collected around atezolizumab (anti-PD-L1) treatment. The receptors were gathered from a woman of 80 years or more with urothelial cancer.

This clone was picked up a small number of times. The chain joins TRBV28 to TRBJ2-3; TRBD1 matches 8 bases. V was pared by 5 bases and J by 2 bases, with 9 bases of the junction left unmatched. The CDR3 consists of 16 residues. Germline V gene lookup returns CDR1 MDHEN and CDR2 SYDVKM. The CDR3 DNA reads as TGTGCCAGCAGTCCAAGACAGGGGCGCTCCACAGATACGCAGTATTTT. It codes for CASSPRQGRSTDTQYF.

The rearrangement joins TRBV15 to TRBJ2-7; TRBD2 is a possible D gene (6 bases). This CDR3 comprises 15 residues. Germline V gene lookup returns CDR1 LNHNV and CDR2 YYDKDF (reference sequence). V shed 0 bases and J shed 0 bases, with 9 bases lying between them. In DNA, the CDR3 is TGTGCCACCAGCAGAGATTTAGCGGTCTCCTACGAGCAGTACTTC. Translation gives CATSRDLAVSYEQYF. The full variable domain, completed using reference TRBV15 and TRBJ2-7, is DAMVIQNPRYQVTQFGKPVTLSCSQTLNHNVMYWYQQKSSQAPKLLFHYYDKDFNNEADTPDNFQSRRPNTSFCFLDIRSPGLGDTAMYLCATSRDLAVSYEQYFGPGTRLTVT.

J is TRBJ2-1 and V is TRBV4-2; D gene uncertain. The CDR3 has 11 amino acids. CDR1 LGHNA and CDR2 YNFKEQ come from the germline V gene. V was trimmed by 2 bases and J by 10 bases, leaving 6 bases between them. Here the CDR3 DNA reads TGTGCCAGCAGCCAACGTCAGGAGCAGTTCTTC. This sequence encodes CASSQRQEQFF.

The chain is built from TRBV19 and TRBJ2-7, with TRBD1 matching 12 bases. The V gene's germline CDR1 is LNHDA and CDR2 SQIVND (reference sequence). The length of the CDR3 is 15 residues. V shed 5 bases, J shed 5 bases, and the junction held 7 bases outside the gene matches. Here the CDR3 reads CASSPGQGARDEQYF. CDR3 sequence (DNA): TGTGCCAGTAGTCCGGGACAGGGGGCTCGGGACGAGCAGTACTTC.

The rearrangement joins TRBV7-8 to TRBJ2-3; 11 bases line up with TRBD2. The germline V gene has CDR1 SGHVS and CDR2 FQNEAQ. V lost 10 bases to trimming and J lost 4 bases; unmatched junction nucleotides: 10. The CDR3 runs to 15 residues. DNA of the CDR3: TGTGCCACCTCAACTAGCGGGAGTAGATCAGATACGCAGTATTTT. This sequence encodes CATSTSGSRSDTQYF.

The rearrangement joins TRBV9 to TRBJ1-5; TRBD1 aligns across 12 bases. CDR3 length: 19 amino acids. Germline CDR1 is SGDLS and CDR2 is YYNGEE. V was pared by 4 bases and J by 7 bases, with 18 bases of the junction left unmatched. The CDR3: CASSKGTGTGGQLQQPQHF. CDR3 sequence (DNA): TGTGCCAGCAGCAAAGGGACCGGGACAGGGGGCCAACTGCAGCAGCCCCAGCATTTT.